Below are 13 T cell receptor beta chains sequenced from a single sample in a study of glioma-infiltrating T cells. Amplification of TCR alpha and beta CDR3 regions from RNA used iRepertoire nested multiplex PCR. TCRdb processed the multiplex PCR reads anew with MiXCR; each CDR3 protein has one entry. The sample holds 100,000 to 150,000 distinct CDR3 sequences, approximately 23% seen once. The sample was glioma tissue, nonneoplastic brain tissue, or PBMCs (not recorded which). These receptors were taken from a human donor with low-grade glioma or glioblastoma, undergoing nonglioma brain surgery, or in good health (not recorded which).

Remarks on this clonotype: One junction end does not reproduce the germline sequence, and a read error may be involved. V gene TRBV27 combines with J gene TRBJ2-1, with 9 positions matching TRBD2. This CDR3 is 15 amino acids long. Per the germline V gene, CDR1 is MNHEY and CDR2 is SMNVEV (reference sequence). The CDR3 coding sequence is TGTGCCGGCAGTCCCCCTAGCGGGAACTACAATGAGCAGTTCTTC. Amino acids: CAGSPPSGNYNEQFF.

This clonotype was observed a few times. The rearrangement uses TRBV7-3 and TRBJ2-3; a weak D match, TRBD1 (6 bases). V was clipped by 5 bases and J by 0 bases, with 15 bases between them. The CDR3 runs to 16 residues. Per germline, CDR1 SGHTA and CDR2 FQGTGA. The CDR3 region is CASSQQGWGSTDTQYF. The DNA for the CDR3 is TGTGCCAGCAGCCAACAGGGTTGGGGAAGCACAGATACGCAGTATTTT.

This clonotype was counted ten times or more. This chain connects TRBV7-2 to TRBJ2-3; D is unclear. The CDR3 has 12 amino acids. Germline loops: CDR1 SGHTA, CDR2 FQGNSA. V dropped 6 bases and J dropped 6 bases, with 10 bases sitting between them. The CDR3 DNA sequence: TGTGCCAGCAGTCCCCAAGCTGATACGCAGTATTTT. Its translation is CASSPQADTQYF.

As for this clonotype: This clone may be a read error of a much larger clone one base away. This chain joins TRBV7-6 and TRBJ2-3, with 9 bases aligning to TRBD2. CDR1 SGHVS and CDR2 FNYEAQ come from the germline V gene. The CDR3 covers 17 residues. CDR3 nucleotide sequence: TGTGCCAGCAGCCCGGTCGTACTAGCGGGCAGCACAGATATGCAGTATTTT. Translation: CASSPVVLAGSTDMQYF.

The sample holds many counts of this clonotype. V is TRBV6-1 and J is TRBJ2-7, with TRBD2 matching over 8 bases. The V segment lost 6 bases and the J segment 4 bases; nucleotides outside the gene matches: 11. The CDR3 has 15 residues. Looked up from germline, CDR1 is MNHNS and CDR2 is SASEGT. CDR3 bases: TGTGCCAGCAGCCTCCGTCATAGCGGGAAGTACGAGCAGTACTTC. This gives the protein CASSLRHSGKYEQYF.

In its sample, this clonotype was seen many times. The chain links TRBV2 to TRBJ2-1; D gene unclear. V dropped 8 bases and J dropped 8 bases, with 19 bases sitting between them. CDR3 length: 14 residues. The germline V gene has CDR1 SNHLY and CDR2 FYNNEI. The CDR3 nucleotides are TGTGCCAGCCGTGTGGCGTACCCACTGGATGAGCAGTTCTTC. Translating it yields CASRVAYPLDEQFF.

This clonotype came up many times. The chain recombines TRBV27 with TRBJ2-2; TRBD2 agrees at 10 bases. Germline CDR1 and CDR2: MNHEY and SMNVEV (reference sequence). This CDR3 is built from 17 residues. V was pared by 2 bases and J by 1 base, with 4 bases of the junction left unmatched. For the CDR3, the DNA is TGTGCCAGCAGTTTACCCCGGACTAGCGGGAACACCGGGGAGCTGTTTTTT. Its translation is CASSLPRTSGNTGELFF.

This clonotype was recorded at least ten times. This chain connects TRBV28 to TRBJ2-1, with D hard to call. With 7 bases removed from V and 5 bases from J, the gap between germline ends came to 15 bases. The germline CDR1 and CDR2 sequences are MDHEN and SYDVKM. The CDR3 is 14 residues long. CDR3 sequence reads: CASNWARINNEQFF. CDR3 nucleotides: TGTGCCAGCAACTGGGCTCGGATCAACAATGAGCAGTTCTTC.

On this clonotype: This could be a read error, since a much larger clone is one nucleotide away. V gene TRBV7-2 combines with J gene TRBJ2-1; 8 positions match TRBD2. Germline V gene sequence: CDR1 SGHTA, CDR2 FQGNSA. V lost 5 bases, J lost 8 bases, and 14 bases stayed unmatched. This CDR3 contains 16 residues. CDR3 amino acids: CASSRNLSGGVDEQFF. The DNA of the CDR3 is TGTGCCAGCAGCCGGAACCTATCGGGAGGGGTGGATGAGCAGTTCTTC.

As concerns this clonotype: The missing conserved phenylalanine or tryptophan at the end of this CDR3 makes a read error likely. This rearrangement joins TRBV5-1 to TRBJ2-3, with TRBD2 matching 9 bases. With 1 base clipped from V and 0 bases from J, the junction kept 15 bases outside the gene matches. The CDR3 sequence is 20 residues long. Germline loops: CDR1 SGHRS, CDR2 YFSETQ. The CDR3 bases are TGCGCCAGCAGCTTGTTAAGCGGGAGGACAGCTAATCCCAGCACAGATACGCAGTATCTT. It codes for CASSLLSGRTANPSTDTQYL.

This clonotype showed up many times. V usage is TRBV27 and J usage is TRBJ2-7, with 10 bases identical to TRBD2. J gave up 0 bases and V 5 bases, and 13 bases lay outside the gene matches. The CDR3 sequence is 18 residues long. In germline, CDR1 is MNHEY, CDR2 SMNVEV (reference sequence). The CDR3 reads CASSPQIPAGGGSYEQYF. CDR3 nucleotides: TGTGCCAGCAGTCCCCAAATCCCAGCGGGAGGGGGCTCCTACGAGCAGTACTTC.

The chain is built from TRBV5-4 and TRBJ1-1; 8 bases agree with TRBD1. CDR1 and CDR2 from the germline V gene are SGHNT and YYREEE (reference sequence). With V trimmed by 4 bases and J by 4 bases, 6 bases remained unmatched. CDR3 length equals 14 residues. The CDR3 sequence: CASSPQGVSTEAFF. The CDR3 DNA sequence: TGTGCCAGCAGCCCACAGGGGGTGAGCACTGAAGCTTTCTTT.

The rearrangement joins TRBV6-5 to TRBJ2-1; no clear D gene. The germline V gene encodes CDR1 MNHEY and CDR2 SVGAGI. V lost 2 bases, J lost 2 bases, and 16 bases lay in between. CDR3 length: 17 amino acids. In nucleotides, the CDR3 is TGTGCCAGCAGTTACCAGCCCGGCGGTAGGGCCTACAATGAGCAGTTCTTC. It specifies CASSYQPGGRAYNEQFF.